This T cell receptor (beta chain) comes out of a study of blood T cell repertoires in COVID-19. Turning to the study itself: In each case, the material was cDNA or gDNA derived from T cells, B-cell-depleted T cells, or PBMCs.

Assay used: immunoSEQ multiplex PCR; TCRdb lists only in-frame clones, some missing. The sample includes roughly 280,000 clones, 85% to 90% of them seen just once. Germline V gene sequence: CDR1 SQVTM, CDR2 ANQGSEA. The CDR3 has 16 residues. After removal of 3 bases from V and 4 bases from J, the junction contained 14 bases not matched to a gene. Sequencing was done on a sample of peripheral blood. The chain uses TRBV29-1 and TRBJ2-5, with 7 bases that match TRBD1. This clonotype was sampled from a woman between 25 and 40 years old with COVID-19, enrolled during active disease. The CDR3 DNA reads TGCAGCGTTGACGGTGGGATACAGGGGACGGGAGAGACCCAGTACTTC. Protein: CSVDGGIQGTGETQYF.